The sample holds a few counts of the clone carrying this T cell receptor beta chain. A second PCR, run for about 6 to 12 cycles, used a sample-barcoded 5' primer plus a J-beta primer mix. TCRdb ran MiXCR on the 5' RACE reads and lists one entry per CDR3 protein. The table includes 800,000 to 950,000 distinct CDR3 sequences, 25% to 30% detected once. The data are from a study of blood T cells in healthy people across ages. Germline lookup yields CDR1 LGHDT and CDR2 YNNKEL (reference sequence). V was cut by 9 bases and J by 3 bases, with 9 bases left in between. The CDR3 spans 12 residues. The same specimen was also included in a second study, on T cells of mothers and their children.

Material for sequencing was blood. J is TRBJ2-1 and V is TRBV3-1; D tentatively fits TRBD1 or TRBD2 (5 bases each). The sequence came from a woman between 40 and 50 years old in good health. CDR3 sequence (DNA): TGTGCCAGGAGGGGCCTCTACAATGAGCAGTTCTTC. Translating gives CARRGLYNEQFF.